This TCR beta chain was identified in a study of blood T cell repertoires in COVID-19. This table comes from immunoSEQ multiplex PCR, and its TCRdb copy is limited to in-frame clones, with some not included. The sample comprises about 100,000 clones, about 90% of which are singletons, and roughly 4.2% rests with the top ten. This CDR3 contains 15 residues. V lost 4 bases to trimming and J lost 6 bases, with 18 bases between them. Looked up from germline, CDR1 is LNHDA and CDR2 is SQIVND (reference sequence). The sequence was collected from a human donor with COVID-19, enrolled during active disease. The donor label of this sample is uncertain. J is TRBJ1-1 and V is TRBV19; the D gene is possibly TRBD1 (5 bases). The sequenced sample consisted of peripheral blood. In DNA, the CDR3 is TGTGCCAGTAGTAATCAACAGGCGGGAGTGGCTGAAGCTTTCTTT. Its protein is CASSNQQAGVAEAFF. Filled out from reference TRBV19 and TRBJ1-1, the complete variable domain reads DGGITQSPKYLFRKEGQNVTLSCEQNLNHDAMYWYRQDPGQGLRLIYYSQIVNDFQKGDIAEGYSVSREKKESFPLTVTSAQKNPTAFYLCASSNQQAGVAEAFFGQGTRLTVV.